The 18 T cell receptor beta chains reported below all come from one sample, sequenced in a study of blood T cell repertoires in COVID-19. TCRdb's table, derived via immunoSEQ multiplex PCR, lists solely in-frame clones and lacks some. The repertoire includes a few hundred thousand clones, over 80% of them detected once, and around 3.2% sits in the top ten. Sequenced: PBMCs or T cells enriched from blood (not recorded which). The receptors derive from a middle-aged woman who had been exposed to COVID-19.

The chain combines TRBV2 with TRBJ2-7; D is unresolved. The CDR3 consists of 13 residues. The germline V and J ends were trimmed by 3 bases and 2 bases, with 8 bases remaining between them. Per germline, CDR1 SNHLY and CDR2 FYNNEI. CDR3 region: CASSDLVAYEQYF. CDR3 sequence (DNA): TGTGCCAGCAGTGACCTGGTAGCCTACGAGCAGTACTTC.

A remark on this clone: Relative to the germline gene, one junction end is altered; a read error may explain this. The DNA of the CDR3 is TGTGCCAGCAGCCCGAGCACGGATACGCAGTATTTT. Protein product: CASSPSTDTQYF. This chain joins TRBV9 and TRBJ2-3; no clear D. The CDR3 extends over 12 amino acids. Germline V CDR1 and CDR2: SGDLS, YYNGEE. Variable domain in full (rest from reference TRBV9 and TRBJ2-3): DSGVTQTPKHLITATGQRVTLRCSPRSGDLSVYWYQQSLDQGLQFLIQYYNGEERAKGNILERFSAQQFPDLHSELNLSSLELGDSALYFCASSPSTDTQYFGPGTRLTVL.

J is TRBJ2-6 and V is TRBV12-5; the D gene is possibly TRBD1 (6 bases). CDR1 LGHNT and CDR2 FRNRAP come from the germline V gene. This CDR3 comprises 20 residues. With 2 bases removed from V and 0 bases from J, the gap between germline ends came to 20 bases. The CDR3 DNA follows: TGTGCTAGTGGTTTGAGACCTCGGTGGGACACTAACTCTGGGGCCAACGTCCTGACTTTC. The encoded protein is CASGLRPRWDTNSGANVLTF.

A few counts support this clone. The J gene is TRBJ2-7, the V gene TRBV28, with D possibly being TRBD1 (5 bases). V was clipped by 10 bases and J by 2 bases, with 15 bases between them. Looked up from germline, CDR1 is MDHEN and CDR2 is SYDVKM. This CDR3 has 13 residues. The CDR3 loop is CATHRSRAYEQYF. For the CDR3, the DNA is TGTGCCACCCACAGGAGTAGGGCCTACGAGCAGTACTTC.

The CDR3 loop is CASSLGLAGYGYTF. Written as DNA, the CDR3 is TGTGCCAGCAGTTTGGGACTAGCGGGATATGGCTACACCTTC. This chain uses TRBV6-5 with TRBJ1-2; D might be TRBD1 (5 bases). Trimming cost V 4 bases and J 5 bases, with 14 bases left between them. Germline CDR1 and CDR2: MNHEY and SVGAGI. The CDR3 totals 14 residues.

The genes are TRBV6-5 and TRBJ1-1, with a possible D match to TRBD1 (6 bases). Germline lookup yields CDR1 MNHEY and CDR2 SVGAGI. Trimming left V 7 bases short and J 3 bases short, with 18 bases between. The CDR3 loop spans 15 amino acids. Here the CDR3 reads CASTQTPQGYTEAFF. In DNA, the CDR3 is TGTGCCAGCACCCAAACCCCGCAGGGGTACACTGAAGCTTTCTTT.

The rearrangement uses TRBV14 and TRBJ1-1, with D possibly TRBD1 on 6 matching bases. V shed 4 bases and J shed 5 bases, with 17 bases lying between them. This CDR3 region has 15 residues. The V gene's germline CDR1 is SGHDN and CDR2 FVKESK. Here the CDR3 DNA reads TGTGCCAGCAGCCGAAATATAGGGGGAGGGACTGAAGCTTTCTTT. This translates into CASSRNIGGGTEAFF.

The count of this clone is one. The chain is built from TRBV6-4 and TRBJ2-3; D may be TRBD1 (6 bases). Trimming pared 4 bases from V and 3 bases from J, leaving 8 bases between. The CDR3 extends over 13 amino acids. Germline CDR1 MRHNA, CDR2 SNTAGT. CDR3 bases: TGTGCCAGCAGTGGGCAGGGGACAGATACGCAGTATTTT. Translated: CASSGQGTDTQYF.

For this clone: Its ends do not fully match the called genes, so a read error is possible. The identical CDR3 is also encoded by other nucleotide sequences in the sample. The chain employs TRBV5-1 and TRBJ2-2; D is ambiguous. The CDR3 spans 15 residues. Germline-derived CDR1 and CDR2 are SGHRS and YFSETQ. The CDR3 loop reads CASSVDSTNTGELFF. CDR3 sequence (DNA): TGTGCCAGCAGCGTAGACTCCACGAACACCGGGGAGCTGTTTTTT.

CDR3 DNA: TGTGCCAGTAGCAGCCAGGGAGGAACCGGGGAGCTGTTTTTT. It encodes CASSSQGGTGELFF. This chain links TRBV19 with TRBJ2-2, with D perhaps TRBD2 (6 bases). CDR3 length: 14 amino acids. The ends were cut back, 6 bases at V and 5 bases at J, with 13 bases in the middle. The germline CDR1 and CDR2 sequences are LNHDA and SQIVND (reference sequence).

The CDR3 reads CASSDRDRGDEKLFF. The CDR3, as DNA: TGTGCCAGCAGCGACCGGGACAGGGGGGATGAAAAACTGTTTTTT. This chain joins TRBV2 and TRBJ1-4; 11 bases are shared with TRBD1. CDR3 length: 15 amino acids. The germline V gene encodes CDR1 SNHLY and CDR2 FYNNEI. V lost 6 bases, J lost 6 bases, and 6 bases stayed unmatched.

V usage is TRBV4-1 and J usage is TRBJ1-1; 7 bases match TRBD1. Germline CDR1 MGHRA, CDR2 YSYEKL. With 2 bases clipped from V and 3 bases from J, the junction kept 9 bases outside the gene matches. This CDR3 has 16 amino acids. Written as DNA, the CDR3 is TGCGCCAGCAGCCAATCTCTCGACAGGGCGGACACTGAAGCTTTCTTT. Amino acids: CASSQSLDRADTEAFF.

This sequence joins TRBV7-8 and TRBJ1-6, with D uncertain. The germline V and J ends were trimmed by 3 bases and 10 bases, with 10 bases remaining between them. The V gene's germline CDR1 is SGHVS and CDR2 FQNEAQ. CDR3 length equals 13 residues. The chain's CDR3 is CASSFTSGSPLHF. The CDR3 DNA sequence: TGTGCCAGCAGCTTTACAAGCGGGTCACCCCTCCACTTT.

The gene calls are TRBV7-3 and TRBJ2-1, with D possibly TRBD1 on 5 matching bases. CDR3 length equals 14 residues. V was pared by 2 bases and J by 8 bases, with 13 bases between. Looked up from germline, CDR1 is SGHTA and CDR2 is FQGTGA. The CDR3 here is CASSLGVGVDEQFF. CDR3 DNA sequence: TGTGCCAGCAGCTTAGGTGTAGGGGTGGATGAGCAGTTCTTC.

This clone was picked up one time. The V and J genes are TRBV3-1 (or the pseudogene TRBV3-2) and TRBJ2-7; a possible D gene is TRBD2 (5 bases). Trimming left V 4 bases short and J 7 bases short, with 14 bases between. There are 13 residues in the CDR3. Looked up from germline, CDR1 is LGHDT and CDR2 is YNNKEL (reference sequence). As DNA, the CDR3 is TGTGCCAGCAGCCCCGGGGTCCGGAGAGAGCAGTACGTC. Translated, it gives CASSPGVRREQYV.

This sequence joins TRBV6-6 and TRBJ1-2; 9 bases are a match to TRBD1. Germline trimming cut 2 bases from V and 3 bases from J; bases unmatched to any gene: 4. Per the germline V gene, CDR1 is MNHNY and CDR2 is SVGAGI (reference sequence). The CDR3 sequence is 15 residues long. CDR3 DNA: TGTGCCAGCAGTTACGGGGGACAGGGTCACTATGGCTACACCTTC. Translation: CASSYGGQGHYGYTF.

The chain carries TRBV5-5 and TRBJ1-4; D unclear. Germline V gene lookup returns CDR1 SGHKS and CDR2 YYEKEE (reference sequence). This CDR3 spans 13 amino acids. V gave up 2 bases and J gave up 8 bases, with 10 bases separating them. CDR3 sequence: CASSFGRLEKLFF. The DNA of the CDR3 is TGTGCCAGCAGCTTCGGCAGGCTGGAAAAACTGTTTTTT.

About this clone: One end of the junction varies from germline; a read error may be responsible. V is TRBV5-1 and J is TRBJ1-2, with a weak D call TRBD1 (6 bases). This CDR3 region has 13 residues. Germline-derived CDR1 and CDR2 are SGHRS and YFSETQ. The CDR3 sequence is CASSLDRTYGYTF. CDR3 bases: TGTGCCAGCAGCTTGGACAGAACCTATGGCTACACCTTC. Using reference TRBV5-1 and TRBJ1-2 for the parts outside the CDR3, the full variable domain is KAGVTQTPRYLIKTRGQQVTLSCSPISGHRSVSWYQQTPGQGLQFLFEYFSETQRNKGNFPGRFSGRQFSNSRSEMNVSTLELGDSALYLCASSLDRTYGYTFGSGTRLTVV.